The 10 T cell receptor beta chains presented below share a single source sample, sequenced in a study of CD8+ T cells in alopecia areata. Treatment defined: oral pan-JAK inhibitor, 5-10 mg twice daily. Investigators isolated RNA and reverse transcribed it into cDNA to act as the sequencing template. The repertoire was sequenced with immunoSEQ multiplex PCR; TCRdb's copy has only in-frame clones and lacks some. Of hundreds of thousands of clones in the sample, around 66% are singletons; the top ten hold roughly 1.2%. The sequencing here drew on CD4+ T cells sorted from blood, taken at approximately week 45, from a patient treated with tofacitinib. These receptors originate from a human donor with alopecia areata.

Turning to this clone: Germline and junction disagree at one end, which may indicate a read error. The genes are TRBV27 and TRBJ1-6; D is unresolved. The CDR3 is 14 residues long. Germline V gene data show CDR1 as MNHEY and CDR2 as SMNVEV (reference sequence). CDR3 region: CASRFRNYNSPLHF. The CDR3 DNA reads as TGTGCCAGCCGTTTTAGGAACTATAATTCACCCCTCCACTTT.

This clone was seen only a few times. This sample also contains other DNA sequences that code for the same CDR3. V gene TRBV4-3 combines with J gene TRBJ1-2; no reliable D call. From germline, CDR1 is LGHNA and CDR2 YSLEER. V lost 0 bases, J lost 2 bases, and 7 bases lay in between. The CDR3 is made up of 14 amino acids. The CDR3 coding sequence is TGCGCCAGCAGCCAAGAAGGTACCAACTATGGCTACACCTTC. This translates into CASSQEGTNYGYTF.

This rearrangement joins TRBV29-1 to TRBJ1-5; D may be TRBD1 (5 bases). The CDR3 spans 14 residues. Germline V gene data show CDR1 as SQVTM and CDR2 as ANQGSEA. CDR3: CSGNRGHSNQPQHF. As DNA, the CDR3 is TGCAGTGGGAACCGGGGCCATAGCAATCAGCCCCAGCATTTT.

V gene TRBV30 combines with J gene TRBJ2-7, with 13 bases that match TRBD2. Germline V CDR1 and CDR2: GTSNPN, SVGIG (reference sequence). The CDR3 covers 13 residues. Trimming cost V 2 bases and J 12 bases; bases outside gene matches: 7. CDR3 in amino acids: CAWSRTSGGERYF. In DNA, the CDR3 is TGTGCCTGGAGTAGAACTAGCGGGGGGGAACGGTACTTC.

The chain couples TRBV9 to TRBJ1-1; D is unresolved. CDR3 length equals 12 residues. CDR1 and CDR2 from the germline V gene are SGDLS and YYNGEE. Trimming took off 0 bases at V and 13 bases at J, with 13 bases between the two ends. The CDR3 DNA follows: TGTGCCAGCAGCGTAGAGGGCAGGACGGGTTTCTTT. Its translation is CASSVEGRTGFF.

The chain recombines TRBV9 with TRBJ2-7; no definite D call. CDR3 length: 16 residues. Germline V lookup: CDR1 SGDLS, CDR2 YYNGEE. V dropped 0 bases and J dropped 0 bases, with 13 bases sitting between them. In DNA form, the CDR3 reads TGTGCCAGCAGCGTAGGGTTCGGCAGGAGCTCCTACGAGCAGTACTTC. It is translated as CASSVGFGRSSYEQYF.

V is TRBV13 and J is TRBJ1-2, with TRBD1 matching over 9 bases. Trimming removed 5 bases from V and 2 bases from J; junction bases left unmatched: 6. This CDR3 region has 15 residues. Germline CDR1 and CDR2: PRHDT and FYEKMQ (reference sequence). DNA of the CDR3: TGTGCCAGCAGCATCAACAGGGGGCCCAACTATGGCTACACCTTC. It codes for CASSINRGPNYGYTF. Drawing the rest from reference TRBV13 and TRBJ1-2, the complete variable domain is AAGVIQSPRHLIKEKRETATLKCYPIPRHDTVYWYQQGPGQDPQFLISFYEKMQSDKGSIPDRFSAQQFSDYHSELNMSSLELGDSALYFCASSINRGPNYGYTFGSGTRLTVV.

V is TRBV7-8 and J is TRBJ1-3; D is uncertain. Germline CDR1 and CDR2: SGHVS and FQNEAQ. The V end was cut by 2 bases, the J end by 2 bases, with 16 bases between. This CDR3 contains 17 residues. CDR3 protein: CASSLNTWQAPGNTIYF. For the CDR3, the DNA is TGTGCCAGCAGCTTAAATACGTGGCAGGCACCTGGAAACACCATATATTTT. The entire variable domain, with the rest obtained from reference TRBV7-8 and TRBJ1-3, is as follows: GAGVSQSPRYKVAKRGQDVALRCDPISGHVSLFWYQQALGQGPEFLTYFQNEAQLDKSGLPSDRFFAERPEGSVSTLKIQRTQQEDSAVYLCASSLNTWQAPGNTIYFGEGSWLTVV.

The CDR3: CASSRSLRQGTDGYTF. The CDR3 nucleotides are TGTGCCAGCAGCCGCAGCCTTAGACAGGGTACGGATGGCTACACCTTC. The chain uses TRBV9 and TRBJ1-2, with 7 positions matching TRBD1. V shed 4 bases, J shed 6 bases, and the junction held 15 bases outside the gene matches. Germline V gene data show CDR1 as SGDLS and CDR2 as YYNGEE. The CDR3 covers 16 residues.

This clone was counted a few times. V usage is TRBV18 and J usage is TRBJ1-2; TRBD1 matches at 7 bases. Trimming took 1 base from V and 1 from J; bases not matched to a gene: 3. Looked up from germline, CDR1 is KGHSH and CDR2 is LQKENI. The CDR3 covers 15 residues. The CDR3 spells CASSPRDSFNYGYTF. CDR3 sequence (DNA): TGTGCCAGCTCACCACGGGACAGCTTTAACTATGGCTACACCTTC.